The rows below give T cell receptor beta chains drawn from one sample of a study of blood T cell repertoires in COVID-19. Profiled with immunoSEQ multiplex PCR; TCRdb holds only in-frame clones, not every one. The data show some 510,000 clones, with around 87% seen just once and 1.8% held by the top ten. Sequencing was performed on PBMCs or T cells enriched from blood (not recorded which). These receptors were collected from a woman between 40 and 50 years old who had recovered from COVID-19. CDR3s include the opening cysteine and the closing phenylalanine or tryptophan. The D gene is left open where the match is weak. Clone size is given for some rows only: seen once, a few or many times, or a class if the clone is expanded.

. TRBJ1-2 TRBV9 . TGTGCCAGCAGCTCCGGGCCTGGGGCGAACTATGGCTACACCTTC CASSSGPGANYGYTF
. TRBJ1-2 TRBV5-6 TRBD1 TGTGCCAGCAGCTTGAGGCAGGGGGATGGCTACACCTTC CASSLRQGDGYTF
. TRBJ2-5 TRBV5-1 . TGCGCCAGCAGTACCCCCGGGACACTGCAAGAGACCCAGTACTTC CASSTPGTLQETQYF
once TRBJ2-4 TRBV10-3 TRBD2 TGTGCCATCAGTGCAAAACGGGAGGATGGGGCCAAAAACATTCAGTACTTC CAISAKREDGAKNIQYF
. TRBJ2-7 TRBV5-5 TRBD1 TGTGCCAGCACCCGGCGGGGACAGGGCTCCTACGAGCAGTACTTC CASTRRGQGSYEQYF
. TRBJ2-1 TRBV10-1 TRBD2 TGCGCCAGCAGTGGGCTCGCGGGAGGCGCCGACAATGAGCAGTTCTTC CASSGLAGGADNEQFF
. TRBJ1-5 TRBV29-1 TRBD1 TGCAGCGTTGCCCTGGACAGGGGGGCTTATCAGCCCCAGCATTTT CSVALDRGAYQPQHF
. TRBJ1-2 TRBV19 . TGTGCCAGTAGTATGCATAGTAACTATGGCTACACCTTC CASSMHSNYGYTF
. TRBJ1-1 TRBV5-8 TRBD1 TGTGCCAGCAGCTGGGGGGACAGGGCGAACACTGAAGCTTTCTTT CASSWGDRANTEAFF
. TRBJ1-6 TRBV21-1 . TGTGCCAGCAATACGGGACTTCCCAATTCACCCCTCCACTTT CASNTGLPNSPLHF
. TRBJ2-3 TRBV3-1/TRBV3-2 TRBD2 TGTGCCAGCAGCCATGCCCGCGGGCGGGGGGACACAGATACGCAGTATTTT CASSHARGRGDTDTQYF
. TRBJ2-5 TRBV4-3 . TGCGCCAGCAGCCAAGAGTGGACAGCTCAAGAGACCCAGTACTTC CASSQEWTAQETQYF
once TRBJ2-7 TRBV3-1/TRBV3-2 . TGTGCCAGCAGCCAACGGTCAACCTACGAGCAGTACTTC CASSQRSTYEQYF
. TRBJ1-2 TRBV7-8 TRBD1 TGTGCCAGCAGCCCCTGGACAGGGATGAGCTATGGCTACACCTTC CASSPWTGMSYGYTF
. TRBJ1-5 TRBV30 TRBD1 TGTGCCTGCGACAGGGTGGGCAATCAGCCCCAGCATTTT CACDRVGNQPQHF
. TRBJ1-6 TRBV18 . TGTGCCAGCTCACCGGCTTACCGGGAGGTTAATTCACCCCTCCACTTT CASSPAYREVNSPLHF
. TRBJ1-1 TRBV9 TRBD1 TGTGCCAGCAGCGTAGCGACAGGGACTGAAGCTTTCTTT CASSVATGTEAFF
. TRBJ2-1 TRBV19 TRBD1 TGTGCCACTACATGGACAGGGGGCGCGAACAATGAGCAGTTCTTC CATTWTGGANNEQFF
. TRBJ1-5 TRBV30 . TGTGCCTGGAGTGTTAACAGAAATCAGCCCCAGCATTTT CAWSVNRNQPQHF
few TRBJ1-1 TRBV6-5 . TGTGCCAGCAGTTACTCGCGGCAGATGAACACTGAAGCTTTCTTT CASSYSRQMNTEAFF
. TRBJ1-3 TRBV6-2/TRBV6-3 TRBD1 TGTGCCAGCAGTGACAGGGTCGGTTCTGGAAACACCATATATTTT CASSDRVGSGNTIYF
once TRBJ2-1 TRBV4-1 . TGCGCCAGCAGCCAAATTTCCGGGGACAATGAGCAGTTCTTC CASSQISGDNEQFF
. TRBJ1-2 TRBV5-4 TRBD1 TGTGCCAGCAGGAATCAACAGGGGAACTATGGCTACACCTTC CASRNQQGNYGYTF